Listed here is a single T cell receptor (beta chain). What antigen it recognizes has not been identified. Base qualities are not at hand, and no much larger clone is one base apart. Genomic DNA was extracted from sorted cells with the Quick-DNA Microprep Kit. Amplification of TCRbeta DNA was done with the immunoSEQ hsTCRbeta kit, following the protocol from the manufacturer. TCRbeta libraries were sequenced on an Illumina MiSeq instrument. Per the source publication's procedure: After out-of-frame sequences were removed, 2,204,828 distinct TCRbeta sequences remained, averaging approximately 67,000 per individual. Each individual was scored by the count of 150 to 200 previously reported CMV-associated TCRbeta sequences and the total productive distinct TCRbeta count. A beta-binomial model was reimplemented in Python, and random forests from scikit-learn, run with default parameters, were trained on data from the US cohort. On the Belgian cohort, classifier performance was reported as the median AUC, along with percentile confidence intervals, across 10,000 bootstrap iterations. Entries here come from immuneACCESS through TCRdb and include only in-frame sequences with V and J called. Some clones fail to appear in such tables; in the studies checked, an unresolved V gene covers under half of the shortfall, and the cause of the remainder is unknown. That table supplies the V and J calls and clone size; D and trimming were determined from the DNA. The sample includes some 47,000 clones, with around 80% observed a single time. About 0.8% of the sample is in the top ten clones.

The data were obtained in a study of memory CD4+ T cells and cytomegalovirus serostatus (dated by TCRdb to between 2019 and 2020). For the study in its entirety: A total of roughly 35 healthy Belgian adults, of whom 9 were CMV seropositive and about 24 were CMV seronegative, were included in the cohort. The study sequenced CD4+ memory TCRbeta repertoires of a Belgian cohort with known cytomegalovirus serostatus to replicate a published TCR-based CMV serostatus classifier.

Reading from cysteine to phenylalanine, the CDR3 counts 12 amino acids. The read is trimmed to its CDR3 DNA, 36 bases read in frame from base 1. From the germline V gene, CDR1 is SQVTM and CDR2 is ANQGSEA. V lost 3 bases and J lost 6 bases; the stretch between them is 11 bases long. Single viable CD3+CD4+CD8-CD45RO+ cells were sorted as memory CD4+ T cells on a FACSAria II. CMV serostatus was determined with a Roche Elecsys assay detecting serum IgG against CMV pp150, pp28, p38 and p52. After the samples were thawed, total CD4+ T cells were enriched through positive selection using CD4 magnetic microbeads. The samples came from a different study that was designed specifically to examine the CD4+ T cell memory repertoire. Peripheral blood mononuclear cells were isolated and cryopreserved following standard operating procedures; serum was stored at -80 °C. The staining used CD3-PerCP (BW264/56), CD4-APC (RPA-T4), CD45RO-PE (UCHT1) and CD8-Pacific Orange (3B5) antibodies, and Sytox blue was used to exclude non-viable cells.

Study-wide conclusions, independent of this receptor: CMV serostatus prediction reached a median bootstrapped AUC of approximately 0.95 with the original framework and just under 0.92 with a US-trained random forest. Only CD4+CD45RO+ memory cells were sequenced, in contrast to the original study, in which naive and memory CD4+ and CD8+ populations were covered. The results were interpreted as suggesting that the CMV-associated TCR signature is largely present in the CD4+ memory repertoire. The original-framework classifier achieved a median bootstrapped AUC of around 0.95 with a 95% CI of 0.76-1.00 on the Belgian cohort. Among the 150 or so previously reported CMV-associated TCRbeta sequences, some 70 showed up in the CD4+ memory repertoires, with each one found in between one and five individuals.

The TCR originated in an adult in good health and CMV-seronegative. Sequencing was performed on memory CD4+ T cells from blood. Rearrangement joined TRBV29-1 to TRBJ1-1, and TRBD1 may be the D gene, going by 5 matching bases. The DNA is TGCAGCGTTGAGAGGGGAATCGCTGAAGCTTTCTTT. This is translated as CSVERGIAEAFF.